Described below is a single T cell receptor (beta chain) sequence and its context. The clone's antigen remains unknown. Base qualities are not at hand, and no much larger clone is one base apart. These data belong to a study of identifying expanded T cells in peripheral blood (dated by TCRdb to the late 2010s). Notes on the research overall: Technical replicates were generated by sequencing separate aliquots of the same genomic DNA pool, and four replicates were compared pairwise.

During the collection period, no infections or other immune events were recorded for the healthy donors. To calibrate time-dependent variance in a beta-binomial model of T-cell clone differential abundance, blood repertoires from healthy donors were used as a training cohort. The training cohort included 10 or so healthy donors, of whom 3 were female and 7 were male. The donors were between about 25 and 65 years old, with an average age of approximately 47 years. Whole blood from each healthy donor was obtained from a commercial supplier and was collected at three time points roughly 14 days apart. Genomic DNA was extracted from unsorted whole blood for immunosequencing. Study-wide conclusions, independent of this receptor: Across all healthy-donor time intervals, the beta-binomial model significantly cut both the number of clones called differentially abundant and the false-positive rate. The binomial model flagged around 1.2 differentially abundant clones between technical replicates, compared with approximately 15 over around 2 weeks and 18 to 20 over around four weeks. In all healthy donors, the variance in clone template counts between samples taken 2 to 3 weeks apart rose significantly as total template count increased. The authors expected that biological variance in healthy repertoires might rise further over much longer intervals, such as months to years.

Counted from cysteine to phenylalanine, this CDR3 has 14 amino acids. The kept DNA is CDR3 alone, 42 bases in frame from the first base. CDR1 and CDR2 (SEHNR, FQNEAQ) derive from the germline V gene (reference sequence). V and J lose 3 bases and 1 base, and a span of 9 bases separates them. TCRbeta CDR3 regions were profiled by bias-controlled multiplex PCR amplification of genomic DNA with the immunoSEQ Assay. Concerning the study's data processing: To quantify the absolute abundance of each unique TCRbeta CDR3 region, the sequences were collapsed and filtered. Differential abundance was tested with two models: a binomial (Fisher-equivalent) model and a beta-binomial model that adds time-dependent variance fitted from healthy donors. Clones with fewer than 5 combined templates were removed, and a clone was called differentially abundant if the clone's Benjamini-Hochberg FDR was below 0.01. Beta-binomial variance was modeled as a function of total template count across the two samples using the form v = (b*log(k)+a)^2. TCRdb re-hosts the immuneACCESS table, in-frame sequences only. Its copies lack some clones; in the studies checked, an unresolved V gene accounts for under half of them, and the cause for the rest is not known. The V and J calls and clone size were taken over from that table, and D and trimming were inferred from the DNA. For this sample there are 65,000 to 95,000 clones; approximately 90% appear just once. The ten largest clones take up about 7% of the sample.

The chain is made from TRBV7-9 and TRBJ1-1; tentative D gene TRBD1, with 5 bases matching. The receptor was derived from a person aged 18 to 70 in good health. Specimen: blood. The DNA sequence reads TGTGCCAGCAGCTTTCGAGGGGCGAACACTGAAGCTTTCTTT. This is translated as CASSFRGANTEAFF.